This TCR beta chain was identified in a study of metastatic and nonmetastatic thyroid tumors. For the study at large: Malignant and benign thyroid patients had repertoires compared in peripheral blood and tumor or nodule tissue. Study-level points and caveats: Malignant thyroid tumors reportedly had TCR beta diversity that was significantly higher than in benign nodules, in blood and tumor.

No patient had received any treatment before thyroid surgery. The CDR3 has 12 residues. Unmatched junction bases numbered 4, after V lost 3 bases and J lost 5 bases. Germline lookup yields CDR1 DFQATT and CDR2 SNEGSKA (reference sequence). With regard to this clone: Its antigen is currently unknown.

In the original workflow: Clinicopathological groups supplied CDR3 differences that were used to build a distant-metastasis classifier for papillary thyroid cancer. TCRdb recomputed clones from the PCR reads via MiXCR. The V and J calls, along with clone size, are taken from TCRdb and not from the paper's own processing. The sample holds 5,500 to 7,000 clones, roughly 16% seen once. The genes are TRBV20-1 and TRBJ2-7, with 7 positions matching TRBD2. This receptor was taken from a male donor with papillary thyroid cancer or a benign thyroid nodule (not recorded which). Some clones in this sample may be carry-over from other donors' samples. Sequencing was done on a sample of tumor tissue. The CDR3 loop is CSARAGEDEQYF. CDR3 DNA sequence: TGCAGTGCTAGGGCGGGGGAAGACGAGCAGTACTTC.